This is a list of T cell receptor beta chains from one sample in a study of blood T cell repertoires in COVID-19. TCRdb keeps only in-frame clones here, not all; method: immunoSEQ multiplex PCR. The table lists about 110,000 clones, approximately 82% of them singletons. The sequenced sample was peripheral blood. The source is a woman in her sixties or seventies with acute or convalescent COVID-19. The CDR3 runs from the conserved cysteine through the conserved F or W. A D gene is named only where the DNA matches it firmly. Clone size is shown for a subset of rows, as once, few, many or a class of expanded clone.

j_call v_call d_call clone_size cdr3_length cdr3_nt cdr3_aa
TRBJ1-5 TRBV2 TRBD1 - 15 TGTGCCAGCAGCGAAAGGACAGGGGCGAATCAGCCCCAGCATTTT CASSERTGANQPQHF
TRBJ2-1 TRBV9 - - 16 TGTGCCAGCAGCCCAGCCGGGACTCCTCGGCACAATGAGCAGTTCTTC CASSPAGTPRHNEQFF
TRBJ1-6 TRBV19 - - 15 TGTGCCAGTACCTTAGTCGGGACAAATAATTCACCCCTCCACTTT CASTLVGTNNSPLHF
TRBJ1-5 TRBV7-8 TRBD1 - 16 TGTGCCAGCAGCGGACCGGACAGGGGTACTCTCGAGCCCCAGCATTTT CASSGPDRGTLEPQHF
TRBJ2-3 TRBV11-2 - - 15 TGTGCCAGCAGCATCGGCGACAGGTTGGCAGATACGCAGTATTTT CASSIGDRLADTQYF
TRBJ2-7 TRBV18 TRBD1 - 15 TGTGCCAGCTCACCCTCCGGGACAGGGGTCTACGAGCAGTACTTC CASSPSGTGVYEQYF
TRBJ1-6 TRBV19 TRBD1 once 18 TGTGCCAGTAGTCCCCTGAACAGGGGAAGCTCCTATAATTCACCCCTCCACTTT CASSPLNRGSSYNSPLHF
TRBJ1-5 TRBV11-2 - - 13 TGTGCCAGCAGCAGGGAAAGGGGCCAGCCCCAGCATTTT CASSRERGQPQHF
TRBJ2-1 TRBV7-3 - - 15 TGTGCCAGCAGCTCCCAGGGGGGTTCTTGGAATGAGCAGTTCTTC CASSSQGGSWNEQFF
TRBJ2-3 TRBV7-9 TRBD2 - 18 TGTGCCAGCAGCTTAGATAGGGCTAGCGGGGCTACTGTGGATACGCAGTATTTT CASSLDRASGATVDTQYF
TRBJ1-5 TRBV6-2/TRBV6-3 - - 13 TGTGCCAGCAGTTCCGCACTTCACCAGCCCCAGCATTTT CASSSALHQPQHF
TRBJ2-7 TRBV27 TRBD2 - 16 TGTGCCAGCAGTTACAAAGGGACTAGCGGTGCCTACGAGCAGTACTTC CASSYKGTSGAYEQYF
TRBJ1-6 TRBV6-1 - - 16 TGTGCCAGCAGTGCCGGGAGTAGCTCCTATAATTCACCCCTCCACTTT CASSAGSSSYNSPLHF
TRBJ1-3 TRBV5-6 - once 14 TGTGCCAGCAGCCCAGGGAACTCTGGAAACACCATATATTTT CASSPGNSGNTIYF
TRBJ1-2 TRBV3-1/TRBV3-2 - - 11 TGTGCCAGCAGCCGAGGGTATGGCTACACCTTC CASSRGYGYTF
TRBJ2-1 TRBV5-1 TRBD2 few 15 TGCGCCAGCAGCTTACTAGCGGGGGCCCTTAATGAGCAGTTCTTC CASSLLAGALNEQFF
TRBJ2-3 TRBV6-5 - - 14 TGTGCCAGCCACGTCAGGGGTGCGACAGATACGCAGTATTTT CASHVRGATDTQYF
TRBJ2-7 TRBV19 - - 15 TGTGCCAGTAGTATAGAAGGTACAGCCTCCTACGAGCAGTACTTC CASSIEGTASYEQYF
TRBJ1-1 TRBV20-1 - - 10 TGCAGTGCTACCGGGATTCCCTCTTTCTTT CSATGIPSFF
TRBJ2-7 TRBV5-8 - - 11 TGTGCCAGCAGCTCTTACTACGAGCAGTACTTC CASSSYYEQYF
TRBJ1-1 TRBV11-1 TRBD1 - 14 TGTGCCAGCATCCCGGACAGGATGAACACTGAAGCTTTCTTT CASIPDRMNTEAFF
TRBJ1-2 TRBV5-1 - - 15 TGCGCCAGCAAAAGACAAGGGGCGCCTACCTTTGGCTACACCTTC CASKRQGAPTFGYTF
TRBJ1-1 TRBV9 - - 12 TGTGCCAGCAGCGTAGGACGGGGTGAAGCTTTCTTT CASSVGRGEAFF
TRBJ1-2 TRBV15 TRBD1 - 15 TGTGCCACCAGCAGAGCTCGGACAGGGGAATATGGCTACACCTTC CATSRARTGEYGYTF
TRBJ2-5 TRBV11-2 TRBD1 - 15 TGTGCCAGCAGCACGGGGACAGGGTCGGGGGAGACCCAGTACTTC CASSTGTGSGETQYF
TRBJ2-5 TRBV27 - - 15 TGTGCCAGCAGTTTAAGAGGACAGAGGTTAGAGACCCAGTACTTC CASSLRGQRLETQYF
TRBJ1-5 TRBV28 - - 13 TGTGCCAGCAGTCTGACAAAAAATCAGCCCCAGCATTTT CASSLTKNQPQHF
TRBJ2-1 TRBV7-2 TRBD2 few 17 TGTGCCAGCAGCTTAGGGCCGGCGGGGGGGCGCTACAATGAGCAGTTCTTC CASSLGPAGGRYNEQFF
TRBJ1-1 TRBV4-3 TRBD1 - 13 TGCGCCAGCAGCCAACCGGGACAGGGAACAGCTTTCTTT CASSQPGQGTAFF
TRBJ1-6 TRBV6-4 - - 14 TGTGCCAGCAGTGAACTCTCCTATAATTCACCCCTCCACTTT CASSELSYNSPLHF
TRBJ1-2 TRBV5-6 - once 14 TGTGCCAGCAGCCTCGTAGTCTGGAACTATGGCTACACCTTC CASSLVVWNYGYTF
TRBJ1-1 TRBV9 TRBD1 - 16 TGTGCCAGCAGCCCGACTCAGGGGGACAAGAACACTGAAGCTTTCTTT CASSPTQGDKNTEAFF
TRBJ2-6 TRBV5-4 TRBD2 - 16 TGTGCCAGCACCTTACTAGCGGGAGCTGGGGCCAACGTCCTGACTTTC CASTLLAGAGANVLTF
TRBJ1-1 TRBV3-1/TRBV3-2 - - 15 TGTGCCAGCAGCCACGCAGGAGCGGTAAACACTGAAGCTTTCTTT CASSHAGAVNTEAFF
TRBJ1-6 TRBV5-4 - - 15 TGTGCCAGCAGCAAACCACAGGCGGGAAATTCACCCCTCCACTTT CASSKPQAGNSPLHF
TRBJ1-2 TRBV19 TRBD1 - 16 TGTGCCAGTAGTCCGGAAATTACAGGGGTTTACTATGGCTACACCTTC CASSPEITGVYYGYTF
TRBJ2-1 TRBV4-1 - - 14 TGCGCCAGCAGCCAAGGTCCGGAGTACAATGAGCAGTTCTTC CASSQGPEYNEQFF
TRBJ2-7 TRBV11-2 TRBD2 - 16 TGTGCCAGCAGCTTGCTGACTAGCGGGAGAGCCTACGAGCAGTACTTC CASSLLTSGRAYEQYF
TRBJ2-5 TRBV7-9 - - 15 TGTGCCAGCAGCCCAGCGAAGCTGCTCCAAGAGACCCAGTACTTC CASSPAKLLQETQYF
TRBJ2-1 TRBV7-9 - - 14 TGTGCCAGCAGTTTCGGTCAGGGGAGCAATGAGCAGTTCTTC CASSFGQGSNEQFF
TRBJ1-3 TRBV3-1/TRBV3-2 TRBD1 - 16 TGTGCCAGCAGCCAAGGTGCAGGGGGCTTCGGAAACACCATATATTTT CASSQGAGGFGNTIYF
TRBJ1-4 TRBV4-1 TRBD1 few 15 TGCGCCAGCAGCCAAAGACAGGGTTGGGATGAAAAACTGTTTTTT CASSQRQGWDEKLFF
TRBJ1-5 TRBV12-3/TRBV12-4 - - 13 TGTGCCAGCCGTCCCGATTCAGGTCAGCCCCAGCATTTT CASRPDSGQPQHF
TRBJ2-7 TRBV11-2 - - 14 TGTGCCAGCAGCCCGGACTATCCAGCCTACGAGCAGTACTTC CASSPDYPAYEQYF
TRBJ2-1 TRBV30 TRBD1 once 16 TGTGCCTGGAGTGTGCCGACAGGGGTCTCCTACAATGAGCAGTTCTTC CAWSVPTGVSYNEQFF
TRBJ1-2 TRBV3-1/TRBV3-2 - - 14 TGTGCCAGCAGCCAAGAGGGGGGGGAGGCTGGCTACACCTTC CASSQEGGEAGYTF
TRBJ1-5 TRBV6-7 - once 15 TGTGCCAGCAGTAATCGGACACATAGCAATCAGCCCCAGCATTTT CASSNRTHSNQPQHF
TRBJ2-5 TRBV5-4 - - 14 TGTGCCAGCAGCCCTAGGGGCCTACAAGAGACCCAGTACTTC CASSPRGLQETQYF
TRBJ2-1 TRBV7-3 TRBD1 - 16 TGTGCCAGCAGCACCCGGACAGGGGGCACCTACAATGAGCAGTTCTTC CASSTRTGGTYNEQFF
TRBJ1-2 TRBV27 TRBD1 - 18 TGTGCCAGCAGTTTACCACCCGCGGACAGGCGGCTAGTCTATGGCTACACCTTC CASSLPPADRRLVYGYTF
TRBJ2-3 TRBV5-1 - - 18 TGCGCCAGCAGCCCGGGTAGGGTGGACAACCAAAATCCAGATACGCAGTATTTT CASSPGRVDNQNPDTQYF
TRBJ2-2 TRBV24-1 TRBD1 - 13 TGTGCCACCAGCGGACAGGGGCCCGGGGAGCTGTTTTTT CATSGQGPGELFF
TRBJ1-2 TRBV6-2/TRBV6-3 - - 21 TGTGCCAGCAGTTACGGGGGGGCACGAGACTACCGACGGTACGCTAACTATGGCTACACCTTC CASSYGGARDYRRYANYGYTF